The T cell receptor beta chain under discussion was sequenced for a study of cytomegalovirus exposure and HLA in healthy donors. Across the whole study: As released early, the data held around 80 million unique TCRs from HLA-typed donors. Notes on the study in general: The Asian-associated ancestry cluster reportedly had fewer N-insertions than the roughly 670-donor mean in a later analysis. In terms of immune exposure information, only CMV serostatus was available.

With 60 Vbeta and 13 Jbeta primers, the PCR was carried out. Profiling relied on immunoSEQ multiplex PCR, and the TCRdb table lists in-frame clones only, not all of them. The sample has 150,000 to 200,000 clones, approximately 74% seen once. The V gene's germline CDR1 is ENHRY and CDR2 SYGVKD. V gave up 10 bases and J gave up 3 bases, with 6 bases separating them. The CDR3 is 11 amino acids. The table lists this clone with a few counts. Its antigen is not identified. The gene calls are TRBV10-3 and TRBJ1-4; D call uncertain. Specimen: PBMCs. The clonotype comes from a woman in her twenties or thirties in good health and CMV-seronegative. CDR3 bases: TGTGCCACGTCGGCTAATGAAAAACTGTTTTTT. Its translation is CATSANEKLFF.